This TCR beta chain was recovered during a study of vaccination and CD4 T cells after COVID-19. Overall study: Participants, all vaccine recipients, received two doses of either BNT162b2 or mRNA-1273. Study outcomes and limitations: Relatively few convalescent patients were studied; early post-infection timepoints were not included.

The treatment is: approximately 11-day PBMC culture with coronavirus spike peptide pools or control peptides (ViraFEST assay). Expansion of antigen-specific T cells with peptide pools by ViraFEST preceded sequencing of TCRs. Sequencing of cultured CD4+ T cell DNA used the Oncomine TCR Beta short-read assay. TCRdb reprocessed the PCR reads with MiXCR, giving one entry per CDR3 protein. This table has around 20,000 distinct CDR3 sequences, approximately 48% appearing once. Per the germline V gene, CDR1 is SGHTA and CDR2 is FQGNSA. The CDR3 is 16 amino acids. Trimming shortened V by 5 bases and J by 3 bases, and 17 bases separated the two germline ends. With respect to this clonotype: Its antigen remains unidentified.

Sample: cultured CD4+ T cells from blood. The V gene is TRBV7-2, the J gene TRBJ2-1; possibly TRBD2 for D (6 bases). The receptor comes from a human donor with COVID-19. Written as DNA, the CDR3 is TGTGCCAGCAGCGTCCGGCCGGGGGTAGTCTACAATGAGCAGTTCTTC. It translates to CASSVRPGVVYNEQFF.